This T cell receptor beta chain was identified during a study of cytomegalovirus exposure and HLA in healthy donors (TCRdb year 2017). About the study as a whole: The 500 to 700 repertoires of the first cohort and the 120 validation repertoires were produced on the same platform, according to a later analysis. The aim of the study was to test whether cataloging public T cell receptors could identify signatures of past pathogen exposure. Besides the first cohort of 666 subjects, a separate validation cohort made up of 90 to 150 different subjects was used. To predict cytomegalovirus infection status, the study brought together high-throughput TCR immunosequencing, statistical association of individual TCRs with disease status, and machine learning.

CDR1 LNHDA and CDR2 SQIVND were looked up in the germline V gene (reference sequence). The CDR3 has 13 amino acids, counting the end cysteine and phenylalanine. Here the CDR3 DNA is all that survives: 39 bases in frame from base 1. The germline ends are 7 bases apart after V is trimmed by 4 bases and J by 1 base. The donors were included in the validation cohort of 120 subjects, a group kept apart from the roughly 670-subject first cohort. What the work shows at the level of the full study, not this receptor alone: Most TCR sequences were seen in very few donors, while some public TCRs were found in many individuals. A later analysis found that TCRs clustered in the first cohort also tended to co-occur in the 95 to 150 validation repertoires, with approximately 93% of cluster scores above 0. A later analysis had no HLA typing for the validation cohort, so co-occurrence there was scored across all 130 or so repertoires. The study gave a list of about 170 TCR beta chains associated with cytomegalovirus. The authors suggested that the approach could potentially be extended to other disease states and immunological phenotypes. The classifier was reported to diagnose cytomegalovirus status with high specificity and sensitivity in both the original cohort and the validation cohort. Three of the identified cytomegalovirus-associated TCR beta chains were confirmed in vitro to be specific for cytomegalovirus antigens.

Libraries were constructed by the immunoSEQ multiplex PCR assay. The original pipeline was this. To diagnose cytomegalovirus status from the catalog of TCR beta chain sequences, a statistical classification framework was built. TCRdb holds this immuneACCESS table with in-frame rearrangements only. Some clones are missing; in checked studies, unresolved V genes explain under half, and the rest has no known cause. V, J and clone size were drawn from that table, and D and trimming were deduced from the DNA. The sample table records 90,000 to 120,000 clones; roughly 84% of these occur just once. The ten top clones hold 3% of the sample. Comments on this clone: Its target antigen remains unknown. No base qualities exist here, and no much larger clone lies one base off it.

The V and J genes are TRBV19 and TRBJ1-1; the D segment cannot be called with confidence. Sequenced material: PBMCs. The receptor was isolated from a woman in her late teens or twenties in good health and CMV-seronegative. CDR3 region: CASSSPGNTEAFF. The sequence in DNA is TGTGCCAGTAGTAGCCCAGGGAACACTGAAGCTTTCTTT.